Shown below are 10 T cell receptor beta chains from a single sample sequenced in a study of blood T cell repertoires in COVID-19. Using immunoSEQ multiplex PCR, the repertoire was profiled, and TCRdb retains in-frame clones only, with some absent. The top ten clones hold 6.2% of a sample with under 110,000 clones, 60% to 85% of them seen once. Material for sequencing was peripheral blood. These receptors were obtained from a man at least 80 years old with COVID-19, enrolled during active disease.

The genes are TRBV19 and TRBJ1-1; possibly TRBD1 for D (6 bases). Trimming cost V 3 bases and J 4 bases, with 12 bases left between them. Germline CDR1 reads LNHDA; CDR2 reads SQIVND (reference sequence). CDR3 length: 14 amino acids. CDR3: CASSIRQGFTEAFF. In nucleotides, the CDR3 is TGTGCCAGTAGTATCCGTCAGGGGTTCACTGAAGCTTTCTTT. Looking up the rest from reference TRBV19 and TRBJ1-1 gives the full variable domain: DGGITQSPKYLFRKEGQNVTLSCEQNLNHDAMYWYRQDPGQGLRLIYYSQIVNDFQKGDIAEGYSVSREKKESFPLTVTSAQKNPTAFYLCASSIRQGFTEAFFGQGTRLTVV.

The chain recombines TRBV6-2 or TRBV6-3 with TRBJ1-5; D unresolved. This CDR3 has 12 amino acids. V was clipped by 5 bases and J by 6 bases, with 8 bases between them. Germline CDR1 MNHEY, CDR2 SVGEGT. Written as DNA, the CDR3 is TGTGCCAGCAGTCCCGGGATTCAGCCCCAGCATTTT. Amino acid sequence: CASSPGIQPQHF.

This clone showed up just once. The V gene is TRBV5-4, the J gene TRBJ2-3, with D possibly TRBD1 on 5 matching bases. The V end was cut by 0 bases, the J end by 0 bases, with 14 bases between. The length of the CDR3 is 17 residues. Germline V gives CDR1 SGHNT, CDR2 YYREEE (reference sequence). Written as DNA, the CDR3 is TGTGCCAGCAGCTTGGATTTTTTTCAGGGCAGCACAGATACGCAGTATTTT. Amino acids: CASSLDFFQGSTDTQYF.

V and J are TRBV3-1 (or the pseudogene TRBV3-2) and TRBJ2-2, with D maybe TRBD2 (6 bases). Germline CDR1 is LGHDT and CDR2 is YNNKEL (reference sequence). V dropped 6 bases and J dropped 3 bases, with 14 bases sitting between them. The CDR3 length is 15 residues. CDR3 bases: TGTGCCAGCAGTCCTCCGGGACTGTACACCGGGGAGCTGTTTTTT. Amino acids: CASSPPGLYTGELFF.

The chain is built from TRBV10-3 and TRBJ1-1, with a possible D match to TRBD1 (6 bases). Germline V gene sequence: CDR1 ENHRY, CDR2 SYGVKD. This CDR3 has 15 amino acids. Between the trimmed V and J ends, which lost 2 bases and 1 base, there was a span of 11 bases. The chain's CDR3 is CAISEPGHSNTEAFF. The CDR3 DNA sequence: TGTGCCATCAGTGAGCCGGGACACTCGAACACTGAAGCTTTCTTT.

CDR3 residues: CASSLGGLKPQHF. In DNA form, the CDR3 reads TGTGCCAGCAGCTTAGGAGGGCTGAAGCCCCAGCATTTT. The chain links TRBV5-8 to TRBJ1-5; D is unresolved. The CDR3 runs to 13 residues. The germline V gene has CDR1 SGHTS and CDR2 YDEGEE. V lost 2 bases to trimming and J lost 8 bases, with 11 bases between them.

The chain employs TRBV5-1 and TRBJ2-3; TRBD2 aligns across 9 bases. The CDR3 has 15 amino acids. V was clipped by 0 bases and J by 5 bases; unmatched bases: 4. The germline CDR1 and CDR2 sequences are SGHRS and YFSETQ. For the CDR3, the DNA is TGCGCCAGCAGCTTGGATGGGCGGGAGGGAGATACGCAGTATTTT. As protein: CASSLDGREGDTQYF.

The chain couples TRBV7-9 to TRBJ2-4, with D perhaps TRBD1 (6 bases). V was pared by 1 base and J by 2 bases, with 12 bases between. CDR1 and CDR2 (germline): SEHNR, FQNEAQ (reference sequence). The CDR3 extends over 16 amino acids. The CDR3 DNA is TGTGCCAGCAGCTTAGAGGACAGTTGGACCAAAAACATTCAGTACTTC. This encodes CASSLEDSWTKNIQYF.

Only a few counts were recorded for this clone. V and J are TRBV19 and TRBJ1-2, with TRBD1 matching over 9 bases. Germline CDR1 is LNHDA and CDR2 is SQIVND (reference sequence). There are 13 residues in the CDR3. V was pared by 3 bases and J by 4 bases, with 0 bases of the junction left unmatched. CDR3 amino acids: CASSMTGGYGYTF. In DNA form, the CDR3 reads TGTGCCAGTAGTATGACAGGGGGCTATGGCTACACCTTC.

This clone was seen only once. J is TRBJ1-6 and V is TRBV19; 7 positions match TRBD1. J gave up 10 bases and V 9 bases, and 15 bases lay outside the gene matches. CDR1 and CDR2 (germline): LNHDA, SQIVND (reference sequence). The CDR3 is made up of 15 amino acids. The CDR3 DNA reads TGTGCCAGCTCATACCGACAGGGAGCTCGATCACCCCTCCACTTT. This gives the protein CASSYRQGARSPLHF.